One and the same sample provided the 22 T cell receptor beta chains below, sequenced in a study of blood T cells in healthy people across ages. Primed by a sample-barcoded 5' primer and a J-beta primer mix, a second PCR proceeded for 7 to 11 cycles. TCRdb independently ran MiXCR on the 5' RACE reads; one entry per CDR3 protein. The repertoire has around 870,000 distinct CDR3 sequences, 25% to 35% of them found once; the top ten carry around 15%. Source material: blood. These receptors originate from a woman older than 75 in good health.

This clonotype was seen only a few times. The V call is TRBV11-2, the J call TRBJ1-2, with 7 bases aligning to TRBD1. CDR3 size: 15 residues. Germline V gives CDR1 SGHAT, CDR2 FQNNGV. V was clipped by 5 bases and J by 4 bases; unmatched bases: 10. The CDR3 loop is CASSHRTGSLYGYTF. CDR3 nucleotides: TGTGCCAGCAGCCATAGGACAGGCTCCCTCTATGGCTACACCTTC.

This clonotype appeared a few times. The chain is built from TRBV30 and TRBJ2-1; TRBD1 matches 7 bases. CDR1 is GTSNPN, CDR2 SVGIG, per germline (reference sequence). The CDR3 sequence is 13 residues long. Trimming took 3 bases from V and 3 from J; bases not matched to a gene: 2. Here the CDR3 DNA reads TGTGCCTGGAGAGACAGGGTCTACAATGAGCAGTTCTTC. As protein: CAWRDRVYNEQFF. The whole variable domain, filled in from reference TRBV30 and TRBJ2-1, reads SQTIHQWPATLVQPVGSPLSLECTVEGTSNPNLYWYRQAAGRGLQLLFYSVGIGQISSEVPQNLSASRPQDRQFILSSKKLLLSDSGFYLCAWRDRVYNEQFFGPGTRLTVL.

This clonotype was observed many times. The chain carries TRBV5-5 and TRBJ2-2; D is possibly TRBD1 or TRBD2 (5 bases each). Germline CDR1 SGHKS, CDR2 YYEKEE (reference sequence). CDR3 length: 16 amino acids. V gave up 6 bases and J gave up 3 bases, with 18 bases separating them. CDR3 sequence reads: CASTLASGTYTGELFF. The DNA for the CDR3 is TGTGCCAGCACCCTCGCTTCAGGGACCTACACCGGGGAGCTGTTTTTT.

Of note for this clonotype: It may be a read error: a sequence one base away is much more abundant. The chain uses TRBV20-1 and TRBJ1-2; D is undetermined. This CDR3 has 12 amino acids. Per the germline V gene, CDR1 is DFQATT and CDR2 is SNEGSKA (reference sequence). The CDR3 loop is CGARDGVQAHTF. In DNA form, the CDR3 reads TGCGGTGCTAGAGACGGAGTCCAGGCCCACACCTTC.

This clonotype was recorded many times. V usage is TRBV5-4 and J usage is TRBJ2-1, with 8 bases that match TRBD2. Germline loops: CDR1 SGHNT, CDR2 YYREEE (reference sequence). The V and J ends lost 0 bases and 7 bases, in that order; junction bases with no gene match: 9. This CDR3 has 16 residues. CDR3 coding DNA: TGTGCCAGCAGCTTGGGGTCGGGGGGGAGTTGGAATGAGCAGTTCTTC. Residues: CASSLGSGGSWNEQFF. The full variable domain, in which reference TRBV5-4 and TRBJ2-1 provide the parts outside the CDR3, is ETGVTQSPTHLIKTRGQQVTLRCSSQSGHNTVSWYQQALGQGPQFIFQYYREEENGRGNFPPRFSGLQFPNYSSELNVNALELDDSALYLCASSLGSGGSWNEQFFGPGTRLTVL.

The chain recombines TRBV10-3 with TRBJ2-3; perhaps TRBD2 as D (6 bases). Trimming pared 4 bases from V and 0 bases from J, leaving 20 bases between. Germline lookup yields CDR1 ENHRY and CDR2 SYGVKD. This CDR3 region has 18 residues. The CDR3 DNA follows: TGTGCCATCAGTGCCTCTAGCGTCAGTCAACCTAGCACAGATACGCAGTATTTT. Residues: CAISASSVSQPSTDTQYF.

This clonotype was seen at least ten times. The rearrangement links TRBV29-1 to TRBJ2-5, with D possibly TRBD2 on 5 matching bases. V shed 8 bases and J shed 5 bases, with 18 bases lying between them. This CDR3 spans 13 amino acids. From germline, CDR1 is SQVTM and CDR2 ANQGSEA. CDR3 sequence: CSPYLRARETQYF. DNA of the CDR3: TGCAGCCCTTATCTGAGGGCGCGGGAGACCCAGTACTTC.

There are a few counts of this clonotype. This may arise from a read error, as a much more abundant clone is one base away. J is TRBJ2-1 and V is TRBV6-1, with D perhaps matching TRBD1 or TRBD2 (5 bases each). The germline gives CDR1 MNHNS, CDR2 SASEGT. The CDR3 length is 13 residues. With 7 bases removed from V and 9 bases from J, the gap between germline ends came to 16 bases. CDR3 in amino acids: CASKLSGRSEQFF. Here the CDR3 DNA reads TGTGCCAGCAAGCTGTCAGGGAGAAGTGAGCAGTTCTTC.

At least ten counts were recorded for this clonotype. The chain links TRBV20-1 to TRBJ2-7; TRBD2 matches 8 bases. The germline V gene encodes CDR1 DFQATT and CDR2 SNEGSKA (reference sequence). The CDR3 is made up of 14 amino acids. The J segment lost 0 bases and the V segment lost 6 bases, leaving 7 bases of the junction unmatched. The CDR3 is CSANLGTSSYEQYF. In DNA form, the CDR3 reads TGCAGTGCAAACCTCGGGACTAGCTCCTACGAGCAGTACTTC.

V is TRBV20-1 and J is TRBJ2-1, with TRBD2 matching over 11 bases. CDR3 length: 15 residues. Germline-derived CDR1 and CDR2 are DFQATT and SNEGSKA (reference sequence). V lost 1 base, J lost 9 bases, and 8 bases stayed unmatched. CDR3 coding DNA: TGCAGTGCTAGAGTGATTAGCGGGGGGGCCAGTGAGCAGTTCTTC. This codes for CSARVISGGASEQFF.

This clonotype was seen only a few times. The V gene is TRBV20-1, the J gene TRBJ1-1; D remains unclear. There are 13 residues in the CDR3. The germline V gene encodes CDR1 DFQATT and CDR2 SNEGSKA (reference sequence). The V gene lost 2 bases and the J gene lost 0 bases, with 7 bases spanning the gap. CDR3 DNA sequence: TGCAGTGCTAGAAAGGATCTGAACACTGAAGCTTTCTTT. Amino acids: CSARKDLNTEAFF.

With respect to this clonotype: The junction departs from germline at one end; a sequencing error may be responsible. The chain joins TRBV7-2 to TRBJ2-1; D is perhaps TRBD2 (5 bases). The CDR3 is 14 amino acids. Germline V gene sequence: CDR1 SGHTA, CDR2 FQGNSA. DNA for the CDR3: TGTGCCAGCAGCTCCGGACTCTCCTACAATGAGCAGGTCTTC. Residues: CASSSGLSYNEQVF.

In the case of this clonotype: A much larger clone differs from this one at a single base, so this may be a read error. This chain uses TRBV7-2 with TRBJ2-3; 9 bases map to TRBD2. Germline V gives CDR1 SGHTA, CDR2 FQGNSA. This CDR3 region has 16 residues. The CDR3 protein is CASSLGAGGRTDMQYF. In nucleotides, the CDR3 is TGTGCCAGCAGCTTAGGGGCGGGGGGGCGAACAGATATGCAGTATTTT. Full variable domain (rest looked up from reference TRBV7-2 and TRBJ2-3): GAGVSQSPSNKVTEKGKDVELRCDPISGHTALYWYRQSLGQGLEFLIYFQGNSAPDKSGLPSDRFSAERTGGSVSTLTIQRTQQEDSAVYLCASSLGAGGRTDMQYFGPGTRLTVL.

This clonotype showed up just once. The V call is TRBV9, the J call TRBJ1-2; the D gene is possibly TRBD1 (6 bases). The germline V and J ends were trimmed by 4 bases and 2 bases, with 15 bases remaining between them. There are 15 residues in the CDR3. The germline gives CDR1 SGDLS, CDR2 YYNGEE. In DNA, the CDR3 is TGTGCCAGCAGCAGGGGGGTTGATTACAACTATGGCTACACCTTC. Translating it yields CASSRGVDYNYGYTF.

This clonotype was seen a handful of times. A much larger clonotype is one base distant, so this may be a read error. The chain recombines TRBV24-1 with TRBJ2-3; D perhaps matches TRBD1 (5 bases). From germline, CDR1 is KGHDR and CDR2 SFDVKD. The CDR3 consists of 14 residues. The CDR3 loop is CAASGATSTDTQYF. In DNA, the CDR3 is TGTGCCGCCAGTGGGGCCACTAGCACAGATACGCAGTATTTT.

The CDR3 protein is CASSVRVVGETQYF. In DNA, the CDR3 is TGTGCCAGCAGCGTCAGGGTGGTGGGGGAGACCCAGTACTTC. V and J are TRBV11-3 and TRBJ2-5, with a possible D match to TRBD1 (5 bases). Germline V lookup: CDR1 SGHNT, CDR2 YENEEA. V lost 5 bases to trimming and J lost 5 bases, with 15 bases between them. The CDR3 covers 14 residues. The full variable domain, completed using reference TRBV11-3 and TRBJ2-5, is EAGVVQSPRYKIIEKKQPVAFWCNPISGHNTLYWYLQNLGQGPELLIRYENEEAVDDSQLPKDRFSAERLKGVDSTLKIQPAELGDSAVYLCASSVRVVGETQYFGPGTRLLVL.

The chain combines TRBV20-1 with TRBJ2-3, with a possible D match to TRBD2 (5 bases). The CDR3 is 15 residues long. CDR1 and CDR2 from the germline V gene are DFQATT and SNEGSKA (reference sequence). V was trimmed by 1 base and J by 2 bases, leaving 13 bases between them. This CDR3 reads CSARVGFGVTDTQYF. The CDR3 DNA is TGCAGTGCTAGAGTAGGTTTCGGGGTCACAGATACGCAGTATTTT.

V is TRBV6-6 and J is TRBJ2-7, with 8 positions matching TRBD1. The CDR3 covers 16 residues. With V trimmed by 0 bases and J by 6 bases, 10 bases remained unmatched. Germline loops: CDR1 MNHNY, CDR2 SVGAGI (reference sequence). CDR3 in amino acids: CASSYSTQGVGGEQYF. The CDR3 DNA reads TGTGCCAGCAGTTACTCGACACAGGGGGTTGGGGGCGAGCAGTACTTC.

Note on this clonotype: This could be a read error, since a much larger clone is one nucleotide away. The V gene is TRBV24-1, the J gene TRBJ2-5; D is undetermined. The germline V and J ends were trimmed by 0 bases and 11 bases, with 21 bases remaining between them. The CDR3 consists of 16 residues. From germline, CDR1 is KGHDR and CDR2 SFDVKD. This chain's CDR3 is CATSDLGSGQRHEQYF. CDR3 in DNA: TGTGCCACCAGTGATTTGGGTTCGGGTCAAAGACATGAGCAGTACTTC.

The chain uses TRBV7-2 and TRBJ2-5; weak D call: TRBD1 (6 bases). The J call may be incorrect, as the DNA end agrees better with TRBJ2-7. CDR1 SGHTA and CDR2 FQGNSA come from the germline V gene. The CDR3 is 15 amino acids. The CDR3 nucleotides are TGTGCCAGCAGCACATCGGGACAAAAAGTGGACGAGCAGTACTTC. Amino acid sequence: CASSTSGQKVDEQYF.

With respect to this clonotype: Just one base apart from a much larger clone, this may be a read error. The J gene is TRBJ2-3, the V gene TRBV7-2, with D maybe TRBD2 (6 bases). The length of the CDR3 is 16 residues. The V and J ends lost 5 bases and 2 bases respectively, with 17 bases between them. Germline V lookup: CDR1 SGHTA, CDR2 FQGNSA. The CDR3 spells CASSMGRRRDTDTQYF. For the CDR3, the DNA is TGTGCCAGCAGCATGGGGAGGAGGCGGGACACAGATACGCAGTATTTT.

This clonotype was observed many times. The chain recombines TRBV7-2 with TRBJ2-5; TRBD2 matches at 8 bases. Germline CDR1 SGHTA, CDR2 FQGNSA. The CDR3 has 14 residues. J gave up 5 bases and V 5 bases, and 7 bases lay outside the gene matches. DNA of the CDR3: TGTGCCAGCAGCGTCCAGCGGGGGCGTGAGACCCAGTACTTC. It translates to CASSVQRGRETQYF.